This TCR beta chain was observed in a study of T cell responses to AZD1222 COVID-19 vaccine. Comments on this clone: Its antigen remains unidentified.

The study, taken as a whole, reports: Spike-specific TCR breadth and depth grew following two AZD1222 doses. Just a handful of people given AZD1222 tested seropositive at baseline. Epitopes outside B.1.351 and B.1.1.7 mutated regions reportedly drew nearly half of spike TCRs.

Here immunoSEQ multiplex PCR was the method, and the copy in TCRdb shows in-frame clones only, minus some. The sample lists fewer than 100,000 clones; almost 90% were seen once. The clonotype was recovered from an adult who received the AZD1222 COVID-19 vaccine. Sequencing used peripheral blood, obtained 28 days after the second AZD1222 dose.

The DNA of the CDR3 is TGTGCCAGCAGCTCCACGAAGGGACGGACTAACTATGGCTACACCTTC. It is translated as CASSSTKGRTNYGYTF. V and J are TRBV7-9 and TRBJ1-2, with D perhaps TRBD1 (5 bases). Germline V CDR1 and CDR2: SEHNR, FQNEAQ (reference sequence). V dropped 4 bases and J dropped 0 bases, with 15 bases sitting between them. The CDR3 runs to 16 residues.